This note documents a single TCR beta chain sequence. Antigen: not known. This record comes from a study of response to subunit inactivated influenza vaccine. CDR3 length equals 15 residues. Germline V CDR1 and CDR2: LNHNV, YYDKDF (reference sequence). Trimming pared 0 bases from V and 7 bases from J, leaving 10 bases between. TCRdb itself ran the RT-PCR reads through MiXCR, one entry per CDR3 protein. Of 450,000 to 600,000 distinct CDR3 sequences in the sample, approximately 7.8% were seen once. Findings and limits, study-wide: Each seasonal influenza vaccination recruits few new T cells, the authors suggested.

The chain combines TRBV15 with TRBJ1-6; TRBD1 might be the D (5 bases). The TCR comes from a man between 50 and 69 years old who received an inactivated influenza vaccine. The sequences come from PBMCs from blood, collected around 2 years after vaccination. The CDR3 protein is CATSRDLGQNSPLHF. The CDR3 nucleotides are TGTGCCACCAGCAGAGATTTGGGGCAGAATTCACCCCTCCACTTT. The full variable domain, completed using reference TRBV15 and TRBJ1-6, is DAMVIQNPRYQVTQFGKPVTLSCSQTLNHNVMYWYQQKSSQAPKLLFHYYDKDFNNEADTPDNFQSRRPNTSFCFLDIRSPGLGDTAMYLCATSRDLGQNSPLHFGNGTRLTVT.